This T cell receptor beta chain was captured in a study of T-cell memory formation after mild COVID-19. TCRdb passed the 5' RACE reads through MiXCR, listing each CDR3 protein once. Of about 340,000 distinct CDR3 sequences listed, under 25% are singletons. This sequence was found in a man in his late teens or twenties who had mild COVID-19 (a few samples of this study predate the infection). Cell type and time point are not known. Sample: PBMCs or a T cell subset sorted from them (not recorded which).

The CDR3 region has the DNA TGCAGCGTCACAGGGGGATTGGGTCAGCCCCAGCATTTT. Protein: CSVTGGLGQPQHF. The J gene is TRBJ1-5, the V gene TRBV29-1; 8 bases match TRBD1. The CDR3 spans 13 residues. Trimming took 6 bases from V and 6 from J; bases not matched to a gene: 7. Germline V gene data show CDR1 as SQVTM and CDR2 as ANQGSEA. Looking up the rest from reference TRBV29-1 and TRBJ1-5 gives the full variable domain: SAVISQKPSRDICQRGTSLTIQCQVDSQVTMMFWYRQQPGQSLTLIATANQGSEATYESGFVIDKFPISRPNLTFSTLTVSNMSPEDSSIYLCSVTGGLGQPQHFGDGTRLSIL.